This is a list of T cell receptor beta chains from one sample in a study of CD8 T cells in ankylosing spondylitis. TCRdb ran MiXCR on the 5' RACE reads and lists one entry per CDR3 protein. The repertoire has 220,000 or so distinct CDR3 sequences, approximately 20% of them found once; the top ten carry under 45%. The sample consisted of blood, either unsorted or a sorted T cell fraction (not recorded which). All receptors come from a male donor with ankylosing spondylitis. Both conserved end residues are part of each CDR3. A D gene is named only where the DNA matches it firmly. Size is omitted from some rows. Given values are once, few, many or a class for expanded clones.

cdr3_aa	cdr3_nt	d_call	clone_size	v_call	j_call
CASSSLLGHEQFF	TGTGCCAGCAGTTCCCTCCTTGGCCATGAGCAGTTCTTC	-	-	TRBV27	TRBJ2-1
CASFAGYGSYNEQFF	TGTGCCAGCTTTGCCGGGTATGGCTCCTACAATGAGCAGTTCTTC	-	-	TRBV7-2	TRBJ2-1
CSVEDGTYEQYF	TGCAGCGTTGAAGATGGAACCTACGAGCAGTACTTC	-	few	TRBV29-1	TRBJ2-7
CASSQGNLPRGYEQYF	TGTGCCAGCAGCCAAGGAAACTTACCCCGCGGCTACGAGCAGTACTTC	-	few	TRBV3-1	TRBJ2-7
CATARDIHSYEQYF	TGTGCCACCGCGAGGGACATCCATTCCTACGAGCAGTACTTC	-	-	TRBV6-1	TRBJ2-7
CASSDQPGGDTQYF	TGTGCCAGCAGTGACCAACCGGGAGGCGATACGCAGTATTTT	TRBD2	-	TRBV6-4	TRBJ2-3
CASSYPGQGLRNSPLHF	TGTGCCAGCAGTTACCCGGGACAGGGGCTGCGGAATTCACCCCTCCACTTT	TRBD1	few	TRBV6-5	TRBJ1-6
CATSRGDSGYEQYF	TGTGCCACCAGCAGAGGGGACAGTGGATACGAGCAGTACTTC	TRBD1	-	TRBV15	TRBJ2-7
CSARSVGDPQTDTQYF	TGCAGTGCTAGGAGCGTCGGAGACCCACAAACAGATACGCAGTATTTT	-	-	TRBV20-1	TRBJ2-3
CASSLPTGGPSGETQYF	TGTGCCAGCAGTTTACCCACGGGGGGCCCCTCCGGAGAGACCCAGTACTTC	-	few	TRBV28	TRBJ2-5
CASSQQGVDNYGYTF	TGTGCCAGCAGCCAGCAGGGGGTAGATAACTATGGCTACACCTTC	TRBD1	few	TRBV5-6	TRBJ1-2
CSVVQGIGNEQYF	TGCAGCGTCGTACAGGGTATTGGTAACGAGCAGTACTTC	-	-	TRBV29-1	TRBJ2-7
CASSDVQGSYEQYF	TGTGCCAGCAGTGATGTACAGGGCAGCTACGAGCAGTACTTC	-	few	TRBV2	TRBJ2-7
CASSPGTAAFF	TGTGCCAGCAGCCCCGGGACTGCGGCTTTCTTT	-	-	TRBV12-3/TRBV12-4	TRBJ1-1
CATRYRLQGYGYTF	TGTGCCACCAGATATAGGCTACAGGGCTATGGCTACACCTTC	-	-	TRBV24-1	TRBJ1-2
CASSRRGTDNQPQHF	TGTGCCAGCAGCAGGAGGGGGACAGATAATCAGCCCCAGCATTTT	-	few	TRBV21-1	TRBJ1-5
CASSAPPDEQYF	TGTGCCAGCAGCGCGCCCCCAGACGAGCAGTACTTC	-	-	TRBV12-3/TRBV12-4	TRBJ2-7
CASSVEGGSGQYF	TGTGCCAGCAGCGTAGAAGGCGGGAGCGGGCAGTACTTC	TRBD2	few	TRBV9	TRBJ2-7
CAWSVQGREQYF	TGTGCCTGGAGTGTACAGGGACGCGAGCAGTACTTC	-	-	TRBV30	TRBJ2-7
CASEGGAFNQPQHF	TGTGCCAGCGAGGGGGGGGCCTTCAATCAGCCCCAGCATTTT	-	few	TRBV12-3/TRBV12-4	TRBJ1-5
CASSPPELAGNEQYF	TGTGCCAGCAGTCCCCCAGAACTAGCGGGCAACGAGCAGTACTTC	TRBD2	many	TRBV12-3/TRBV12-4	TRBJ2-7
CASSLISARLEDGYTF	TGTGCCAGCAGCTTGATTTCGGCCCGGTTAGAGGATGGCTACACCTTC	-	-	TRBV5-6	TRBJ1-2
CSARTSSSYNEQFF	TGCAGTGCTAGGACTAGCAGCTCCTACAATGAGCAGTTCTTC	TRBD2	few	TRBV20-1	TRBJ2-1
CASSSVRQENEKLFF	TGTGCCAGCAGTTCAGTTAGACAGGAAAATGAAAAACTGTTTTTT	-	few	TRBV28	TRBJ1-4
CSARVPGIGYGYTF	TGCAGTGCTAGAGTTCCAGGGATTGGCTATGGCTACACCTTC	-	few	TRBV20-1	TRBJ1-2
CASSEGAEAFF	TGTGCCAGCAGCGAGGGGGCTGAAGCTTTCTTT	-	-	TRBV9	TRBJ1-1
CATRDPGGDGYSNQPQHF	TGTGCCACCAGGGACCCAGGGGGCGACGGGTATAGCAATCAGCCCCAGCATTTT	TRBD1	few	TRBV15	TRBJ1-5
CSVDGHTDTQYF	TGCAGCGTTGACGGGCACACAGATACGCAGTATTTT	-	-	TRBV29-1	TRBJ2-3
CASSEWGRDLNYEQYF	TGTGCCAGCAGTGAATGGGGTCGGGACCTAAACTACGAGCAGTACTTC	-	-	TRBV6-1	TRBJ2-7
CASSQEIAGYNEQFF	TGCGCCAGCAGCCAAGAAATCGCAGGATACAATGAGCAGTTCTTC	-	-	TRBV4-1	TRBJ2-1